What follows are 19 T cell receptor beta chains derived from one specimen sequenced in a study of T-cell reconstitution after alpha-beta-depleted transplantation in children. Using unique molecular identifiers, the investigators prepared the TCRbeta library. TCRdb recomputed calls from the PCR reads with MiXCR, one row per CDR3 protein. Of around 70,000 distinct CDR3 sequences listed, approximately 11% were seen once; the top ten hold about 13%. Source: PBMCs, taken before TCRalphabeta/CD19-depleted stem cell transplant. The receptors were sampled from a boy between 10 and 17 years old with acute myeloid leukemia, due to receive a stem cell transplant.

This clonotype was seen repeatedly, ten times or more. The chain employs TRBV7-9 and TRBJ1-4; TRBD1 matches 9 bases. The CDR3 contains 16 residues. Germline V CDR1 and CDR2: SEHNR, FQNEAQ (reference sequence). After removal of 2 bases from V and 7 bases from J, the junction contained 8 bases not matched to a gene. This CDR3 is CASSLYPGQGPEKLFF. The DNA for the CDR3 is TGTGCCAGCAGCTTATATCCGGGACAGGGCCCTGAAAAACTGTTTTTT. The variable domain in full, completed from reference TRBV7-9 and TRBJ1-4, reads DTGVSQNPRHKITKRGQNVTFRCDPISEHNRLYWYRQTLGQGPEFLTYFQNEAQLEKSRLLSDRFSAERPKGSFSTLEIQRTEQGDSAMYLCASSLYPGQGPEKLFFGSGTQLSVL.

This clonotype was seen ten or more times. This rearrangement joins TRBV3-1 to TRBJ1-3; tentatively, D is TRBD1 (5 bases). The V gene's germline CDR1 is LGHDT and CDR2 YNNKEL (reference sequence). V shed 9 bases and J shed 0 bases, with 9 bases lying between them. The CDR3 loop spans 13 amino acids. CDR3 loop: CARGESSGNTIYF. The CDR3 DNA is TGTGCCAGGGGGGAGTCCTCTGGAAACACCATATATTTT.

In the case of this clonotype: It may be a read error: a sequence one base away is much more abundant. The CDR3 DNA reads as TGTGCCAGCAGCTTCCGGGTCTCCTGGAGCTCCTACAATGAGCAGTTCTTC. Its translation: CASSFRVSWSSYNEQFF. V and J are TRBV5-4 and TRBJ2-1; D is unclear. Germline values: CDR1 SGHNT, CDR2 YYREEE (reference sequence). The CDR3 consists of 17 residues. The V end lost 2 bases, the J end lost 0 bases, and 15 bases lay between the germline ends.

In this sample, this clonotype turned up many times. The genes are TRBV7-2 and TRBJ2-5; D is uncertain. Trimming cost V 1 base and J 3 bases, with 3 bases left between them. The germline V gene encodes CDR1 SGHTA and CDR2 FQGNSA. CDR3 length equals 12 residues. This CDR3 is CASSLVEETQYF. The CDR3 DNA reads TGTGCCAGCAGCTTAGTAGAAGAGACCCAGTACTTC.

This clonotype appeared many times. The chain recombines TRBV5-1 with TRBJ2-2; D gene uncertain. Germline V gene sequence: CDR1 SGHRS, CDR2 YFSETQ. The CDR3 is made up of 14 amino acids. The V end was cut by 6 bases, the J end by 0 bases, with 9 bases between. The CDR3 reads CASKGAANTGELFF. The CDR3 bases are TGCGCCAGCAAAGGCGCGGCGAACACCGGGGAGCTGTTTTTT.

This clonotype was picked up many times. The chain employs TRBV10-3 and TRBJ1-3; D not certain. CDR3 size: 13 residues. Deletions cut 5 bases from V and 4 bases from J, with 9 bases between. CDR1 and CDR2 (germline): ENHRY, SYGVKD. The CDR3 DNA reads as TGTGCCATCAGTCCGGAGAGAGGAAACACCATATATTTT. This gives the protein CAISPERGNTIYF.

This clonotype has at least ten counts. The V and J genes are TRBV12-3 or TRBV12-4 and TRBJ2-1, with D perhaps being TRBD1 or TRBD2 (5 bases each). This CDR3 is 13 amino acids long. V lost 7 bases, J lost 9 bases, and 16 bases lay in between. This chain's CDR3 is CASTQGPPTEQFF. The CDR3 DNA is TGTGCCAGCACTCAGGGACCGCCCACTGAGCAGTTCTTC.

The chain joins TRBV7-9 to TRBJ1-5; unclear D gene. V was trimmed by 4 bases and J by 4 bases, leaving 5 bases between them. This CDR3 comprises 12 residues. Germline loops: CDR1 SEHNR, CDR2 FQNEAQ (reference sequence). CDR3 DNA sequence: TGTGCCAGCAGCTCCCCGAATCAGCCCCAGCATTTT. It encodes CASSSPNQPQHF.

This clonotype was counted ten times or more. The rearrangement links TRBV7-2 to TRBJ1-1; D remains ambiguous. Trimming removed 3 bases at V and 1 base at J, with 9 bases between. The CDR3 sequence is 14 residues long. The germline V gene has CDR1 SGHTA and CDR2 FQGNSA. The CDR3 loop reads CASSFGEGNTEAFF. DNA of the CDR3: TGTGCCAGCAGCTTCGGGGAAGGGAACACTGAAGCTTTCTTT.

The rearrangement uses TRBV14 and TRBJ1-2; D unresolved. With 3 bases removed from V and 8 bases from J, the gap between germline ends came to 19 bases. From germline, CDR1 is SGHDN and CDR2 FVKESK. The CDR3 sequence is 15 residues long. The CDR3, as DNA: TGTGCCAGCAGCCATACTACCGCGGCGTCTTGGGGCTACACCTTC. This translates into CASSHTTAASWGYTF.

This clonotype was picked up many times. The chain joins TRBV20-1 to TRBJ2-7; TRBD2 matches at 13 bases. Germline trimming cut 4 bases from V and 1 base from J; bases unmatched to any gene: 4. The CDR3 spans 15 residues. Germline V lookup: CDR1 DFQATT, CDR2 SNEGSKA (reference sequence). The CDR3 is CSAITSGRGSYEQYF. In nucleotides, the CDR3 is TGCAGTGCTATTACTAGCGGGAGGGGTTCCTACGAGCAGTACTTC.

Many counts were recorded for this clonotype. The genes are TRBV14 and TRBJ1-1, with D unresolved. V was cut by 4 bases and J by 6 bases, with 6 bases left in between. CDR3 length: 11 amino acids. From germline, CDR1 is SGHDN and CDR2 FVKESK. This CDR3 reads CASSRLSEAFF. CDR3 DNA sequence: TGTGCCAGCAGCCGCTTGTCTGAAGCTTTCTTT.

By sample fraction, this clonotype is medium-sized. The CDR3 bases are TGTGCCATCAGGGGACCAGGCACTGAAGCTTTCTTT. Translated: CAIRGPGTEAFF. The rearrangement links TRBV10-3 to TRBJ1-1; perhaps TRBD1 as D (5 bases). This CDR3 is built from 12 residues. V was shortened by 6 bases and J by 4 bases, with 9 bases between the two germline ends. Per the germline V gene, CDR1 is ENHRY and CDR2 is SYGVKD.

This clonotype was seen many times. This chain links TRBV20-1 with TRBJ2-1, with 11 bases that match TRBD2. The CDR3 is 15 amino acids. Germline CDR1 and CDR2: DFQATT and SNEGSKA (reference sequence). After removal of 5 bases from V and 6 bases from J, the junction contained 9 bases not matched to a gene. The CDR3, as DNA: TGCAGTGCTGCCCTCATAGCGGGAGGGACCAATGAGCAGTTCTTC. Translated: CSAALIAGGTNEQFF.

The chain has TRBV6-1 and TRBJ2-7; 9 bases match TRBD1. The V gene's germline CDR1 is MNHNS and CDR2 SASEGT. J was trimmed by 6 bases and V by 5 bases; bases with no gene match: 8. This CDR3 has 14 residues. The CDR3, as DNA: TGTGCCAGCAGTATTGGGACAGGGTCTGGCGAGCAGTACGTC. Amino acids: CASSIGTGSGEQYV.

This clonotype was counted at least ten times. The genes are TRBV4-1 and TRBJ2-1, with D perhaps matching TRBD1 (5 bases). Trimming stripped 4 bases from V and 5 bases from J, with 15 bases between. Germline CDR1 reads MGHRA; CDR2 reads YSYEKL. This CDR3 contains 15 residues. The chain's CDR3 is CASSRDSRFDNEQFF. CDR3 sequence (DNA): TGCGCCAGCAGCCGCGACAGTCGGTTCGACAATGAGCAGTTCTTC.

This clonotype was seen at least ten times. CDR3 amino acids: CASSSRETYGYTF. The CDR3 nucleotides are TGTGCCAGCAGTTCCAGGGAGACCTATGGCTACACCTTC. The chain recombines TRBV12-3 or TRBV12-4 with TRBJ1-2; maybe TRBD1 (5 bases). V was cut by 4 bases and J by 4 bases, with 10 bases left in between. The CDR3 runs to 13 residues.

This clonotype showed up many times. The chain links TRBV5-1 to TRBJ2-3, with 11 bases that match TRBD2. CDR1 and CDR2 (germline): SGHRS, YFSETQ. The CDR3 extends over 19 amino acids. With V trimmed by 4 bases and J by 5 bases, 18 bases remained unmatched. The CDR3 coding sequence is TGCGCCAGCAGCGGGAGAGGGACTAGCGGCCTTCGGGGGGTAGATACGCAGTATTTT. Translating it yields CASSGRGTSGLRGVDTQYF.

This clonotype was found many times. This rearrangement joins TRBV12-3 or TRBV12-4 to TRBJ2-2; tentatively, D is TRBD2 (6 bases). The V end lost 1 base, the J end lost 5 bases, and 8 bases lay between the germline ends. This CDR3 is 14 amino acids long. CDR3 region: CASSLGAGTGELFF. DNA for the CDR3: TGTGCCAGCAGTTTAGGCGCGGGAACCGGGGAGCTGTTTTTT.